This TCR beta chain was identified during a study of T cell responses to AZD1222 COVID-19 vaccine. Study results and limitations: Spike regions recognized by vaccine-associated CD4 TCRs spanned the protein, led by 160-218 and 743-854. The donor cohort was predominantly white British with a female majority, and clonal diversity may have been underestimated.

With respect to this clone: Antigen: not known.

TCRdb's copy holds only in-frame clones and misses some; the assay was immunoSEQ multiplex PCR. The table lists about 85,000 clones, approximately 87% of them singletons. Sequencing used peripheral blood, obtained on day 0 of AZD1222 vaccination. This sequence originates from an adult in good health.

The CDR3 spells CASSQRLSDTQYF. CDR3 DNA: TGCGCCAGCAGCCAACGACTCTCAGATACGCAGTATTTT. The chain recombines TRBV4-3 with TRBJ2-3; D unresolved. Germline lookup yields CDR1 LGHNA and CDR2 YSLEER. The CDR3 contains 13 residues. Trimming stripped 2 bases from V and 4 bases from J, with 7 bases between.